This T cell receptor (beta chain) was sequenced for a study of blood T cell repertoires in COVID-19 (dated by TCRdb to 2020 to 2021). Looking at the study overall: The collaborator samples originated in the United States, Italy and Spain and spanned the acute and convalescent phases of COVID-19. A de-identified subject ID, COVID-19 status, age in years and sex were almost always included in the sample metadata. The material from the prospective study consisted of cDNA or gDNA derived from T cells, B-cell-depleted T cells, or PBMCs. The samples were drawn from two sources: the first 160 participants of the ongoing ImmuneRACE study, and approximately 1,300 subjects contributed by 6 global collaborators. Subjects who had been exposed to COVID-19, were actively infected with it, or had recovered from it provided the deeply sampled blood TCRbeta repertoires that made up the dataset. A freely available public database, intended as a resource for researchers studying the immune response to SARS-CoV-2, is where the repertoires were released. Where available, HLA class I and class II types were obtained from metadata supplied by the sample provider rather than from assay-based typing. Broad study findings and their caveats: The quantity of clinical and demographic metadata differed by source and by participant and was supplied without curation.

Each collaborating institution followed its own protocols to collect whole blood in K2EDTA tubes. For TCRbeta analysis, collaborators shipped samples in one of three forms: frozen whole blood, isolated PBMCs, or DNA extracted from either of those sample types. To note about this clone: The clone's antigen remains unknown. At one of its ends the junction is not consistent with the germline gene, which may arise from a read error.

TCRbeta CDR3 regions were amplified from genomic DNA by means of the immunoSEQ Assay, a bias-controlled multiplex PCR. Per the source publication's procedure: Within the assay, amplification of reference gene primers was used to estimate how many nucleated cells each sample contained. To quantify the absolute abundance of each unique TCRbeta CDR3 rearrangement, sequence reads were collapsed and filtered. Productive Simpson clonality was computed per sample as the square root of Simpson's diversity index over productive rearrangements. Entries here come from immuneACCESS through TCRdb and include only in-frame sequences with V and J called. Some clones fail to appear in such tables; in the studies checked, an unresolved V gene covers under half of the shortfall, and the cause of the remainder is unknown. From that table come the V and J calls and clone size; the DNA was used to work out D and trimming. This sample lists about 70,000 clones; approximately 84% were detected once. The top ten hold 9% to 15% of the sample.

CDR1 and CDR2, per the germline V gene (reference sequence), are DFQATT and SNEGSKA. The CDR3 holds 12 amino acids from the cysteine to the phenylalanine. Of all the DNA, just the CDR3 is kept, 36 bases in frame from base 1. The rearranged chain carries TRBV20-1 and TRBJ1-4, and 8 bases in between align with TRBD1. The clonotype originates from a human donor in a cohort sampled during active COVID-19. The material sequenced was peripheral blood. The CDR3 reads as follows: CSASHQGAAQSF. In nucleotides, the sequence is TGCAGTGCTAGTCATCAGGGGGCGGCCCAGTCTTTT.